These T cell receptor beta chains were read from a single sample in a study of OX40 agonist ivuxolimab in advanced cancers. Generated by immunoSEQ multiplex PCR, the TCRdb table keeps only in-frame clones and is missing some. The data show about 83,000 clones, 84% seen once. Sequencing used CD4+ or CD8+ T cells sorted from blood, obtained in a trial of the OX40 agonist ivuxolimab. These receptors were collected from an adult with an advanced solid tumor such as melanoma, head and neck, liver or kidney cancer. Each CDR3 is given with its conserved first and last residue. D genes are given only for firm matches. Clone size is not always given. Where it is, it says once, few, many or a class for expanded clones.

v_call	d_call	j_call	clone_size	cdr3_aa	cdr3_nt
TRBV6-5	.	TRBJ2-2	.	CASSFFSDTGELFF	TGTGCCAGCAGTTTCTTCTCCGACACCGGGGAGCTGTTTTTT
TRBV6-6	.	TRBJ1-2	.	CASSDRGANYGYTF	TGTGCCAGCAGTGATCGGGGCGCTAACTATGGCTACACCTTC
TRBV30	.	TRBJ2-1	.	CAWRGYNEQFF	TGTGCCTGGAGGGGATACAATGAGCAGTTCTTC
TRBV30	.	TRBJ1-2	once	CAWTSLLRGSYNGYGYTF	TGTGCCTGGACTAGCCTTCTCAGGGGTTCATATAATGGCTATGGCTACACCTTC
TRBV5-1	TRBD2	TRBJ2-2	.	CASSLRGTSGGNYPTGELFF	TGCGCCAGCAGCTTACGAGGGACTAGCGGGGGAAACTATCCAACCGGGGAGCTGTTTTTT
TRBV19	TRBD1	TRBJ1-5	once	CASSIYGQGSNQPQHF	TGTGCCAGTAGTATATATGGACAGGGGAGCAATCAGCCCCAGCATTTT
TRBV5-1	.	TRBJ1-4	.	CASSSLGTVGWNEKLFF	TGCGCCAGCAGCTCACTTGGGACCGTGGGGTGGAATGAAAAACTGTTTTTT
TRBV5-8	TRBD1	TRBJ2-1	.	CASSLTGVWYNEQFF	TGTGCCAGCAGTCTGACAGGGGTTTGGTACAATGAGCAGTTCTTC
TRBV7-2	.	TRBJ2-7	.	CASSVALSYEQYF	TGTGCCAGCAGCGTGGCCCTCTCCTACGAGCAGTACTTC
TRBV27	.	TRBJ1-1	.	CASSFRLDTEAFF	TGTGCCAGCAGTTTTAGACTGGACACTGAAGCTTTCTTT
TRBV6-5	.	TRBJ1-4	.	CASSWTSGHATEKLFF	TGTGCCAGCAGTTGGACTTCGGGACATGCTACAGAAAAACTGTTTTTT
TRBV7-7	TRBD1	TRBJ2-2	.	CASSFGQDPNTGELFF	TGTGCTAGCAGCTTCGGACAGGACCCCAACACCGGGGAGCTGTTTTTT
TRBV7-6	.	TRBJ1-1	.	CASSLAGGVNTEAFF	TGTGCCAGCAGCTTAGCAGGGGGTGTGAACACTGAAGCTTTCTTT
TRBV7-7	.	TRBJ2-3	once	CASSTGGSDTQYF	TGTGCTAGCAGCACGGGGGGCTCAGATACGCAGTATTTT
TRBV13	.	TRBJ2-7	.	CASSETGTSVEQYF	TGTGCCAGCAGCGAGACAGGTACATCCGTCGAGCAGTACTTC
TRBV7-8	.	TRBJ2-2	.	CASSFQGRELFF	TGTGCCAGCAGCTTTCAGGGGCGGGAGCTGTTTTTT
TRBV18	.	TRBJ2-7	.	CASSLTGTEAYEQYF	TGTGCCAGCTCACTGACCGGGACCGAGGCCTACGAGCAGTACTTC
TRBV5-1	TRBD2	TRBJ2-3	.	CASSLGLAGITQYF	TGCGCCAGCAGCTTGGGACTAGCGGGGATTACGCAGTATTTT
TRBV18	.	TRBJ2-2	.	CASSPSVGGELFF	TGTGCCAGCTCACCCAGCGTGGGCGGGGAGCTGTTTTTT
TRBV7-3	.	TRBJ2-7	.	CASSLGTLGEQYF	TGTGCCAGCAGCCTCGGGACCCTTGGCGAGCAGTACTTC
TRBV27	TRBD2	TRBJ2-3	.	CASSAGLAGAWDTQYF	TGTGCCAGCAGTGCGGGACTAGCGGGAGCATGGGATACGCAGTATTTT
TRBV4-1	.	TRBJ1-2	.	CASSQEKEGHYGYTF	TGCGCCAGCAGCCAAGAAAAAGAGGGCCACTATGGCTACACCTTC
TRBV6-5	.	TRBJ2-5	.	CASREGTTETQYF	TGTGCCAGCAGGGAGGGGACAACAGAGACCCAGTACTTC
TRBV6-1	.	TRBJ1-5	once	CASSDAAHWGNQPQHF	TGTGCCAGCAGTGATGCGGCACACTGGGGCAATCAGCCCCAGCATTTT
TRBV4-2	.	TRBJ1-5	.	CASSPRRGDQPQHF	TGTGCCAGCAGCCCTCGACGGGGGGATCAGCCCCAGCATTTT
TRBV5-1	.	TRBJ1-4	.	CASSGPESEKLFF	TGCGCCAGCAGCGGGCCGGAAAGCGAAAAACTGTTTTTT
TRBV7-2	.	TRBJ1-1	.	CASSSSPDFMNTEAFF	TGTGCCAGCAGCTCCTCCCCAGATTTCATGAACACTGAAGCTTTCTTT
TRBV2	.	TRBJ1-1	.	CASSARVGNTEAFF	TGTGCCAGCAGTGCCAGGGTGGGGAACACTGAAGCTTTCTTT
TRBV7-2	.	TRBJ2-2	.	CASSTSSLPGELFF	TGTGCCAGCAGCACTAGCTCGCTTCCCGGGGAGCTGTTTTTT
TRBV18	.	TRBJ1-2	.	CASSPSKQSWTHQGGYTF	TGTGCCAGCTCACCTAGCAAACAATCTTGGACCCACCAAGGGGGCTACACCTTC
TRBV19	.	TRBJ1-5	once	CAGGKGNQPQHF	TGTGCCGGTGGGAAGGGCAATCAGCCCCAGCATTTT
TRBV5-4	.	TRBJ2-7	.	CASSSSGTLSYEQYF	TGTGCCAGCAGCTCATCCGGGACACTCTCCTACGAGCAGTACTTC
TRBV4-2	.	TRBJ1-1	.	CASSLLGTEAFF	TGTGCCAGCAGCTTATTGGGAACTGAAGCTTTCTTT
TRBV7-6	.	TRBJ1-1	few	CASSLNVGTEAFF	TGTGCCAGCAGCCTCAACGTTGGGACTGAAGCTTTCTTT
TRBV5-4	TRBD1	TRBJ2-3	.	CASSREQGLDTQYF	TGTGCCAGCAGCCGGGAACAGGGGTTAGATACGCAGTATTTT
TRBV13	.	TRBJ2-3	.	CASSLSTQIGTDTQYF	TGTGCCAGCAGCCTGTCCACCCAAATAGGTACAGATACGCAGTATTTT
TRBV7-8	TRBD2	TRBJ2-1	.	CASTMTSGSDPFF	TGTGCCAGCACGATGACTAGCGGGAGTGATCCGTTCTTC
TRBV5-5	TRBD1	TRBJ1-6	.	CASRSTGEGNSPLHF	TGTGCCAGCAGATCTACAGGGGAAGGGAATTCACCCCTCCACTTT
TRBV5-1	.	TRBJ2-3	.	CASSLQGLETDTQYF	TGCGCCAGCAGCTTACAAGGGCTTGAGACAGATACGCAGTATTTT
TRBV6-6	.	TRBJ1-4	.	CASSYGSEKLFF	TGTGCCAGCAGTTACGGGTCGGAAAAACTGTTTTTT
TRBV18	TRBD2	TRBJ2-3	.	CASSPLAGASDTQYF	TGTGCCAGCTCACCACTAGCGGGGGCGTCAGATACGCAGTATTTT
TRBV4-1	.	TRBJ2-2	.	CASSRSSVNTGELFF	TGCGCCAGCAGTAGGTCTAGCGTGAACACCGGGGAGCTGTTTTTT